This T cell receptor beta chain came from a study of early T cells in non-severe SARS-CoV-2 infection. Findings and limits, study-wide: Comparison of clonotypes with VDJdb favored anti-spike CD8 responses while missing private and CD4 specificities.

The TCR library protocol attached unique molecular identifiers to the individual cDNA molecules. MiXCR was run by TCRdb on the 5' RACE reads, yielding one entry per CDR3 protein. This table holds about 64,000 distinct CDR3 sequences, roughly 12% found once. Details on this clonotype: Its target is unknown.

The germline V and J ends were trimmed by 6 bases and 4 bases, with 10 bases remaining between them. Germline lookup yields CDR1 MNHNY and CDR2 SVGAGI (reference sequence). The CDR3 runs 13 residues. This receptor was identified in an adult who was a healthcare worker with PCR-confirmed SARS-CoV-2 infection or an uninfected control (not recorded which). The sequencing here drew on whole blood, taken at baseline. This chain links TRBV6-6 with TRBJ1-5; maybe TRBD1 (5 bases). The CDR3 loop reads CASRWGLNQPQHF. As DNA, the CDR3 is TGTGCCAGCAGATGGGGGTTAAATCAGCCCCAGCATTTT.